The 5 T cell receptor beta chains reported below all come from one sample, sequenced in a study of T cells in localized non-small cell lung cancer. Profiled with immunoSEQ multiplex PCR; TCRdb holds only in-frame clones, not every one. This repertoire shows about 25,000 clones, 92% found once; its top ten account for 13% to 15%. Material: peripheral blood, obtained before any cancer treatment. The receptors derive from a man aged 40-75 years with stage III squamous cell lung carcinoma.

The chain combines TRBV6-6 with TRBJ1-2; the D gene is possibly TRBD1 (6 bases). V was cut by 2 bases and J by 8 bases, with 18 bases left in between. Germline V gives CDR1 MNHNY, CDR2 SVGAGI (reference sequence). This CDR3 is 15 amino acids long. This CDR3 is CASSYGDRPTWGYTF. CDR3 DNA sequence: TGTGCCAGCAGTTACGGTGACAGGCCCACTTGGGGCTACACCTTC.

V usage is TRBV27 and J usage is TRBJ1-6, with D unclear. V lost 6 bases to trimming and J lost 0 bases, with 15 bases between them. Germline V CDR1 and CDR2: MNHEY, SMNVEV (reference sequence). The CDR3 extends over 17 amino acids. This CDR3 reads CASSFAVRSSYNSPLHF. DNA of the CDR3: TGTGCCAGCAGCTTCGCCGTGAGGAGCTCCTATAATTCACCCCTCCACTTT.

This chain connects TRBV10-3 to TRBJ1-5, with unresolved D. There are 15 residues in the CDR3. V was cut by 2 bases and J by 3 bases, with 11 bases left in between. Germline V lookup: CDR1 ENHRY, CDR2 SYGVKD. CDR3 bases: TGTGCCATCAGTGAGACCCAAGCTTTCAATCAGCCCCAGCATTTT. Its protein product is CAISETQAFNQPQHF.

For the CDR3, the DNA is TGTGCCAGCAACCCGACTAGCGGTATCTACAATGAGCAGTTCTTC. This sequence encodes CASNPTSGIYNEQFF. The chain carries TRBV5-6 and TRBJ2-1, with 9 bases identical to TRBD2. V dropped 6 bases and J dropped 3; count of bases not matched to a gene: 7. Germline V gene sequence: CDR1 SGHDT, CDR2 YYEEEE. The CDR3 extends over 15 amino acids.

The chain combines TRBV4-1 with TRBJ1-5, with 8 bases matching TRBD1. In germline, CDR1 is MGHRA, CDR2 YSYEKL. The V and J ends lost 2 bases and 2 bases, in that order; junction bases with no gene match: 5. CDR3 length equals 16 residues. The CDR3 DNA sequence: TGCGCCAGCAGCCAATGGACAGGGATTGGCAATCAGCCCCAGCATTTT. Translating gives CASSQWTGIGNQPQHF.